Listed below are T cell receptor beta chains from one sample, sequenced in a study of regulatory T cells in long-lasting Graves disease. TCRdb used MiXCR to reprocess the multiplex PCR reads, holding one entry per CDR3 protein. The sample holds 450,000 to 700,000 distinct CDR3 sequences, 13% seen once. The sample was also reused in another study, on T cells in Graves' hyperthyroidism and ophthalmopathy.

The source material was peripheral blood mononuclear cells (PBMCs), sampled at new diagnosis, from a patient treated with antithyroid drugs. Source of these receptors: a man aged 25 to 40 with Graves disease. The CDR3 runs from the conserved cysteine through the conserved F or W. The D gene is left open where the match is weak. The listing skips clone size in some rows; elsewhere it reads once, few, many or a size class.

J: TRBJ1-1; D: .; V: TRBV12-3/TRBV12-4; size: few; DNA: TGTGCCAGCAGCGGGGAGGGGAACACTGAAGCTTTCTTT; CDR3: CASSGEGNTEAFF
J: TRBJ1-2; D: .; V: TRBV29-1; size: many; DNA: TGCAGCGCTTCTACTCGGGACACACGGGGCTACACCTTC; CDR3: CSASTRDTRGYTF
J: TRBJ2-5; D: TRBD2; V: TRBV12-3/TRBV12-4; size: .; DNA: TGTGCCAGCAGCTCCGGGACTAGCGGGAGGGTACAAGAGACCCAGTACTTC; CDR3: CASSSGTSGRVQETQYF
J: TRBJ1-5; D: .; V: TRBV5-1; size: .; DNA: TGCGCCAGCAGGCCCGGGACCTCAAAAGATTATAGCAATCAGCCCCAGCATTTT; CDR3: CASRPGTSKDYSNQPQHF
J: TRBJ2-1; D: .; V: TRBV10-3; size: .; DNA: TGTGCCATCAGTGCCGCAGACGGTGGCTGGCAGTTCTTC; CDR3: CAISAADGGWQFF
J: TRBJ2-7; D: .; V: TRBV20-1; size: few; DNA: TGCAGTGCTCCCAGCGGAGCCTACGAGCAGTACTTC; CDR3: CSAPSGAYEQYF
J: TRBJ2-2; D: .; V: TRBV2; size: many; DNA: TGTGCCAGCAGTGACCAGTCGGGGTTTCACACCGGGGAGCTGTTTTTT; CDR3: CASSDQSGFHTGELFF
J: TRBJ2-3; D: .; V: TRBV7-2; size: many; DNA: TGTGCCAGCAGCTCCGGAGGGGTAGATACGCAGTATTTT; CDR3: CASSSGGVDTQYF
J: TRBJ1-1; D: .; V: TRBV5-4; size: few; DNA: TGTGCCAGCACCCCGGGGACTTCGCGGGCCCAAATGAACACTGAAGCTTTCTTT; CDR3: CASTPGTSRAQMNTEAFF
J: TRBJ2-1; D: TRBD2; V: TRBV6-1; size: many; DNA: TGTGCCAGCATCCGGGGACTAGCGACTCACAATGAGCAGTTCTTC; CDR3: CASIRGLATHNEQFF
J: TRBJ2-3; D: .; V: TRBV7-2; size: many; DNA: TGTGCCAGCAGCTTCTACTCTAGCACAGATACGCAGTATTTT; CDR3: CASSFYSSTDTQYF
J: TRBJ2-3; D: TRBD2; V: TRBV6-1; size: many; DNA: TGTGCCAGCAGTAGAGCTAGCGGGTCGGGAGATACGCAGTATTTT; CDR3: CASSRASGSGDTQYF
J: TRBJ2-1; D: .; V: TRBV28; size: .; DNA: TGTGCCAGCAGCTCCGGGCCTAGCGAGGACGATGAGCAGTTCTTC; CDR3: CASSSGPSEDDEQFF
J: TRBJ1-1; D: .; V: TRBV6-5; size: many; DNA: TGTGCCAGCAGTTACTCGAGTGGGATTAACACTGAAGCTTTCTTT; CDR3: CASSYSSGINTEAFF
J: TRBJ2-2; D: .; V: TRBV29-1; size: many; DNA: TGCAGCGTTTTGACCGGGGAGCTGTTTTTT; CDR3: CSVLTGELFF
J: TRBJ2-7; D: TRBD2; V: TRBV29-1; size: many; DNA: TGCAGCGTTGAGCGGGAGCGGGGGTACGAGCAGTACTTC; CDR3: CSVERERGYEQYF
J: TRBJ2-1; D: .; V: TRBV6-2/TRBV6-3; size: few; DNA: TGTGCCAGCAGTTACGCTGGCGGGGCCTACAATGAGCAGTTCTTC; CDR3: CASSYAGGAYNEQFF
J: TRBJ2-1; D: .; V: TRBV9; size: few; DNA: TGTGCCAGCAGCCCTGGAGGGAGATCAGTAGATGAGCAGTTCTTC; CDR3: CASSPGGRSVDEQFF
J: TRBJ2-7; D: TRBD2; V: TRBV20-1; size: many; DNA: TGCAGTGCCGGGGGGGGTAAGCGGATCTCCTACGAGCAGTACTTC; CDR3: CSAGGGKRISYEQYF
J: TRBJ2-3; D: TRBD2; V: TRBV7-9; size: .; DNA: TGTGCCAGCAGCTTAAGCGGGACGATGGGGGGAGATACGCAGTATTTT; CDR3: CASSLSGTMGGDTQYF
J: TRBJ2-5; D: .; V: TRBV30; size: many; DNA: TGTGCCTGGAAAGCGGAAGGGGAGACCCAGTACTTC; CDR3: CAWKAEGETQYF
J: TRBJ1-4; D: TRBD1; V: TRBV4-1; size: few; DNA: TGCGCCAGCAGCCAAGTAGGGACAGGGGGCAATGAAAAACTGTTTTTT; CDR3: CASSQVGTGGNEKLFF
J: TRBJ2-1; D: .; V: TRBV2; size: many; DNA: TGTGCCAGCAGATCGCCAGGGTCTTGGTACAATGAGCAGTTCTTC; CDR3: CASRSPGSWYNEQFF
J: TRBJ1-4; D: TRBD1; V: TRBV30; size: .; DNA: TGTGCCTGGAGTCCCCTCCGGGACAGGTACGAAAAACTGTTTTTT; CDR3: CAWSPLRDRYEKLFF
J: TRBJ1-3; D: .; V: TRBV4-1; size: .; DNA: TGCGCCAGCAGCCAAGATGGGGGTCTCTCTGGAAACACCATATATTTT; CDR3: CASSQDGGLSGNTIYF
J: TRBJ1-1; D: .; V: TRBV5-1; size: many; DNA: TGCGCCAGCAGCTTGGGGTCCACCCGCCCTGAAGCTTTCTTT; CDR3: CASSLGSTRPEAFF
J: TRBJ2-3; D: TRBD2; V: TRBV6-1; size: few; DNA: TGTGCCAGCATGGCGGGAGGCCGAGGAGATACGCAGTATTTT; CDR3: CASMAGGRGDTQYF
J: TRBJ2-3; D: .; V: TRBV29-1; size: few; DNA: TGCAGCGTTCGGGGTACGGGCACAGATACGCAGTATTTT; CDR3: CSVRGTGTDTQYF
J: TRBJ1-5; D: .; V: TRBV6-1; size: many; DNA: TGTGCCAGCAGTGAACAGCTTTATAGCAATCAGCCCCAGCATTTT; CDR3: CASSEQLYSNQPQHF
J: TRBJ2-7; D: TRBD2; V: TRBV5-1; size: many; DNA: TGCGCCAGCGGACCGGGACTAGGCCTTTTGAGCTCCTACGAGCAGTACTTC; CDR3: CASGPGLGLLSSYEQYF
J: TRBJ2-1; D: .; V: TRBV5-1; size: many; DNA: TGCGCCAGCAGCTGGTTAGACAGGCCGATCCACAATGAGCAGTTCTTC; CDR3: CASSWLDRPIHNEQFF
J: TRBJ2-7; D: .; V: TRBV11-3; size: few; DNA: TGTGCCAGCAGCCGGCGCCTGGACAGCTCCTACGAGCAGTACTTC; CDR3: CASSRRLDSSYEQYF
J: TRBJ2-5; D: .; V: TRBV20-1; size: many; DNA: TGCAGTGCTAGAGACGGGGGCAGGGAGGAGACCCAGTACTTC; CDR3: CSARDGGREETQYF
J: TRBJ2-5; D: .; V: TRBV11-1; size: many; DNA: TGTGCCAGCAGCTTGGGGGGAGGAAGGCAAGAGACCCAGTACTTC; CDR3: CASSLGGGRQETQYF
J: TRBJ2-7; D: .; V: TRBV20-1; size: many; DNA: TGCAGTGCTAGTCCCCAGCAAATGTCCTACGAGCAGTACTTC; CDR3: CSASPQQMSYEQYF
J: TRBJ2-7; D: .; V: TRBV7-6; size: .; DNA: TGTGCCAGCAGCTTAGTGGGAGTGTCCGAGCAGTACTTC; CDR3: CASSLVGVSEQYF
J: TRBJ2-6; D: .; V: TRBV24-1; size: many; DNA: TGTGCCACAGCCCCATCCTCTTCTGGGGCCAACGTCCTGACTTTC; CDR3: CATAPSSSGANVLTF
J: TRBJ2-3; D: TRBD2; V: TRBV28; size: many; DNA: TGTGCCAGCAGTTTATCCTACCGACTAGCAAACACAGATACGCAGTATTTT; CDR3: CASSLSYRLANTDTQYF
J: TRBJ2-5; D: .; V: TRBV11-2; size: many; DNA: TGTGCCAGCAGCGGGGCAGGACCCCAAGAGACCCAGTACTTC; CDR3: CASSGAGPQETQYF
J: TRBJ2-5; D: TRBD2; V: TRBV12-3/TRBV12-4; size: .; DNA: TGTGCCAGCAGTCCCAGCAGCATCAGCGGGAGCCGGGAGACCCAGTACTTC; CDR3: CASSPSSISGSRETQYF
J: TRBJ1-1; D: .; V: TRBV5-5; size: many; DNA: TGTGCCAGCAGCTTGCTAGCTGAAGCTTTCTTT; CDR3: CASSLLAEAFF